This T cell receptor (beta chain) was sequenced during a study of T cell responses to AZD1222 COVID-19 vaccine. General study findings and limits: The donor group comprised mostly white British people and more females; the analysis possibly underestimated clonal diversity. As reported, nearly half of all spike-specific TCRs target variant regions that are unmutated.

Between the trimmed V and J ends, which lost 4 bases and 0 bases, there was a span of 10 bases. The CDR3 is made up of 13 amino acids. Per germline, CDR1 SQVTM and CDR2 ANQGSEA. Regarding this clone: What it recognizes is unknown.

Profiled with immunoSEQ multiplex PCR; TCRdb holds only in-frame clones, not every one. The sample shows around 130,000 clones, roughly 90% of them seen only once. The source was peripheral blood, collected on day 0 of AZD1222 vaccination. This chain connects TRBV29-1 to TRBJ2-7; possible D gene TRBD1, 6 bases. This TCR derives from an adult in good health. Written as DNA, the CDR3 is TGCAGCGTTGTAACAGGGAACTCCTACGAGCAGTACTTC. It encodes CSVVTGNSYEQYF.